This entry lists 17 T cell receptor beta chains sequenced from one sample in a study of blood T cell repertoires in COVID-19. The protocol was immunoSEQ multiplex PCR, while the TCRdb copy is restricted to in-frame clones and leaves out a portion. The sample gives about 160,000 clones, under 85% of which show up once; 10% to 15% is in the top ten. The sequenced sample was peripheral blood. The receptors shown here come from a man aged 65-85 years who had recovered from COVID-19.

V and J are TRBV2 and TRBJ1-5, with D perhaps matching TRBD1 (5 bases). This CDR3 is built from 13 residues. The V end was cut by 8 bases, the J end by 3 bases, with 11 bases between. Germline lookup yields CDR1 SNHLY and CDR2 FYNNEI. This CDR3 is CASLQENNQPQHF. CDR3 nucleotide sequence: TGTGCCAGCCTACAGGAAAACAATCAGCCCCAGCATTTT. The entire variable domain, with the rest obtained from reference TRBV2 and TRBJ1-5, is as follows: EPEVTQTPSHQVTQMGQEVILRCVPISNHLYFYWYRQILGQKVEFLVSFYNNEISEKSEIFDDQFSVERPDGSNFTLKIRSTKLEDSAMYFCASLQENNQPQHFGDGTRLSIL.

The rearrangement links TRBV6-1 to TRBJ1-5, with D hard to call. The CDR3 sequence is 15 residues long. V dropped 2 bases and J dropped 6 bases, with 14 bases sitting between them. Germline V lookup: CDR1 MNHNS, CDR2 SASEGT. The CDR3 DNA follows: TGTGCCAGCAGTGAAATGATGACATTTAGTCAGCCCCAGCATTTT. Its translation is CASSEMMTFSQPQHF.

The V call is TRBV20-1, the J call TRBJ1-2, with D unclear. V lost 5 bases and J lost 5, with 9 bases in between. The CDR3 runs 11 residues. Germline values: CDR1 DFQATT, CDR2 SNEGSKA (reference sequence). The CDR3 bases are TGCAGTGCTGGGAGGCAGTATGGCTACACCTTC. Translated, it gives CSAGRQYGYTF.

V usage is TRBV5-1 and J usage is TRBJ1-2; TRBD1 matches at 11 bases. Per the germline V gene, CDR1 is SGHRS and CDR2 is YFSETQ. Germline trimming cut 3 bases from V and 6 bases from J; bases unmatched to any gene: 7. This CDR3 has 15 residues. CDR3 sequence reads: CASSWTGGAKDGYTF. The CDR3 nucleotides are TGCGCCAGCAGCTGGACAGGGGGCGCGAAGGATGGCTACACCTTC.

This clone was counted a few times. This chain connects TRBV4-1 to TRBJ2-1; 15 bases map to TRBD2. Germline values: CDR1 MGHRA, CDR2 YSYEKL. This CDR3 contains 19 residues. After removal of 4 bases from V and 2 bases from J, the junction contained 9 bases not matched to a gene. This CDR3 reads CASSLGLAGGPRAYNEQFF. The CDR3 DNA follows: TGCGCCAGCAGCCTTGGACTAGCGGGAGGGCCAAGGGCCTACAATGAGCAGTTCTTC.

V gene TRBV19 combines with J gene TRBJ2-7; D gene uncertain. The germline V gene encodes CDR1 LNHDA and CDR2 SQIVND (reference sequence). CDR3 length: 13 amino acids. The ends were cut back, 2 bases at V and 2 bases at J, with 7 bases in the middle. DNA for the CDR3: TGTGCCAGTAGTATAAACCCTACCTACGAGCAGTACTTC. It specifies CASSINPTYEQYF.

The V call is TRBV4-3, the J call TRBJ2-2; TRBD2 is a possible D gene (6 bases). Trimming stripped 0 bases from V and 7 bases from J, with 15 bases between. The CDR3 contains 16 residues. Germline-derived CDR1 and CDR2 are LGHNA and YSLEER. The CDR3 reads CASSQEAAGRGGELFF. CDR3 sequence (DNA): TGCGCCAGCAGCCAAGAGGCGGCGGGACGGGGCGGGGAGCTGTTTTTT.

This sequence joins TRBV6-2 or TRBV6-3 and TRBJ2-1, with 14 bases identical to TRBD2. Germline CDR1 is MNHEY and CDR2 is SVGEGT. The CDR3 extends over 16 amino acids. Unmatched junction bases numbered 10, after V lost 6 bases and J lost 9 bases. The CDR3 sequence: CASSPAGTSGSIEQFF. The CDR3 DNA sequence: TGTGCCAGCAGCCCAGCGGGGACTAGCGGGAGTATTGAGCAGTTCTTC.

The CDR3 nucleotides are TGTGCCAGCTCACCACAGGGACAGGCCCAAGAGACCCAGTACTTC. It encodes CASSPQGQAQETQYF. The chain links TRBV18 to TRBJ2-5; 8 bases are a match to TRBD1. V gave up 1 base and J gave up 1 base; unmatched junction bases: 2. This CDR3 spans 15 amino acids. Germline V gene sequence: CDR1 KGHSH, CDR2 LQKENI.

The rearrangement uses TRBV18 and TRBJ2-3; 10 nucleotides line up with TRBD2. Germline trimming cut 1 base from V and 5 bases from J; bases unmatched to any gene: 6. Germline V gene lookup returns CDR1 KGHSH and CDR2 LQKENI. This CDR3 contains 16 residues. CDR3 residues: CASSPRASGSGDTQYF. DNA for the CDR3: TGTGCCAGCTCACCACGGGCTAGCGGGAGCGGAGATACGCAGTATTTT. The entire variable domain, with the rest obtained from reference TRBV18 and TRBJ2-3, is as follows: NAGVMQNPRHLVRRRGQEARLRCSPMKGHSHVYWYRQLPEEGLKFMVYLQKENIIDESGMPKERFSAEFPKEGPSILRIQQVVRGDSAAYFCASSPRASGSGDTQYFGPGTRLTVL.

Here the CDR3 reads CASSHRDRGQPRTQYF. The CDR3 DNA reads as TGTGCCAGCAGCCATCGGGACAGGGGGCAGCCTCGGACCCAGTACTTC. The chain carries TRBV3-1 (or the pseudogene TRBV3-2) and TRBJ2-5; 12 positions agree with TRBD1. This CDR3 has 16 amino acids. J gave up 7 bases and V 3 bases, and 9 bases lay outside the gene matches. The germline V gene encodes CDR1 LGHDT and CDR2 YNNKEL (reference sequence).

The chain joins TRBV27 to TRBJ2-1, with 8 bases fitting TRBD1. From germline, CDR1 is MNHEY and CDR2 SMNVEV (reference sequence). The CDR3 has 15 residues. Losses at the gene ends were 1 base for V and 6 bases for J; bases not matched to a gene: 5. Here the CDR3 reads CASSLYPDRVNEQFF. The CDR3, as DNA: TGTGCCAGCAGTTTATACCCGGACAGGGTCAATGAGCAGTTCTTC.

The CDR3 loop is CASSLDGYQPQHF. CDR3 in DNA: TGTGCCAGCAGCTTAGACGGTTATCAGCCCCAGCATTTT. The chain recombines TRBV11-2 with TRBJ1-5; D gene uncertain. Per the germline V gene, CDR1 is SGHAT and CDR2 is FQNNGV. The CDR3 loop spans 13 amino acids. Trimming took 0 bases from V and 5 from J, leaving 5 bases between them.

The J gene is TRBJ2-6, the V gene TRBV5-1; TRBD1 aligns across 8 bases. V shed 0 bases, J shed 4 bases, and the junction held 3 bases outside the gene matches. This CDR3 is 16 amino acids long. Germline CDR1 is SGHRS and CDR2 is YFSETQ. The CDR3 here is CASSLEDRAGANVLTF. CDR3 coding DNA: TGCGCCAGCAGCTTGGAGGACAGGGCGGGGGCCAACGTCCTGACTTTC.

CDR3 bases: TGTGCCAGCAGCTTAACAGGGGGAATTAATGGCTACACCTTC. Amino acid sequence: CASSLTGGINGYTF. The chain combines TRBV7-9 with TRBJ1-2; 8 nucleotides align to TRBD1. This CDR3 region has 14 residues. The germline CDR1 and CDR2 sequences are SEHNR and FQNEAQ (reference sequence). The trim removed 2 bases at V and 6 bases at J, leaving 5 bases unmatched.

The chain recombines TRBV7-8 with TRBJ2-7; D uncertain. With 1 base removed from V and 4 bases from J, the gap between germline ends came to 17 bases. The CDR3 length is 16 residues. Germline V gives CDR1 SGHVS, CDR2 FQNEAQ. CDR3 protein: CASSLGSGPPSYEQYF. CDR3 bases: TGTGCCAGCAGCTTAGGATCTGGCCCGCCCTCTTACGAGCAGTACTTC.

CDR3 sequence (DNA): TGTGCCAGCAGCGTACAGGAGGGCCCGATAGATACGCAGTATTTT. The encoded protein is CASSVQEGPIDTQYF. The chain combines TRBV9 with TRBJ2-3; tentatively, D is TRBD2 (6 bases). Germline lookup yields CDR1 SGDLS and CDR2 YYNGEE. With 1 base removed from V and 5 bases from J, the gap between germline ends came to 14 bases. This CDR3 is 15 amino acids long. Complete variable domain (other parts from reference TRBV9 and TRBJ2-3): DSGVTQTPKHLITATGQRVTLRCSPRSGDLSVYWYQQSLDQGLQFLIQYYNGEERAKGNILERFSAQQFPDLHSELNLSSLELGDSALYFCASSVQEGPIDTQYFGPGTRLTVL.